The rows below give T cell receptor beta chains drawn from one sample of a study of T cell responses to AZD1222 COVID-19 vaccine. Profiling relied on immunoSEQ multiplex PCR, and the TCRdb table lists in-frame clones only, not all of them. This sample yields about 140,000 clones, of which roughly 88% are seen a single time; around 3% belongs to the top ten. The sequencing here drew on peripheral blood, taken on day 0 of AZD1222 vaccination. These receptor sequences come from an adult in good health. The CDR3 runs from the conserved cysteine through the conserved F or W. The order of the fields is D gene, J gene, clone size, V gene, CDR3 protein, CDR3 DNA. A D gene is named only where the DNA matches it firmly. The size field is filled for only some rows; it gives once, few, many or a size class.

d_call: TRBD1
j_call: TRBJ2-3
clone_size: NA
v_call: TRBV5-4
cdr3_aa: CASSSGGTGGTDTQYF
cdr3_nt: TGTGCCAGCAGCTCTGGGGGGACAGGGGGCACAGATACGCAGTATTTT

d_call: NA
j_call: TRBJ2-7
clone_size: NA
v_call: TRBV6-1
cdr3_aa: CASSEARGGQGPGEQYF
cdr3_nt: TGTGCCAGCAGTGAAGCGCGGGGAGGGCAGGGGCCTGGCGAGCAGTACTTC

d_call: NA
j_call: TRBJ2-7
clone_size: NA
v_call: TRBV7-9
cdr3_aa: CASSSWASSYEQYF
cdr3_nt: TGTGCCAGCAGCTCGTGGGCGAGCTCCTACGAGCAGTACTTC

d_call: TRBD2
j_call: TRBJ2-3
clone_size: NA
v_call: TRBV7-9
cdr3_aa: CASSSSRSGVSTDTQYF
cdr3_nt: TGTGCCAGCAGCTCCTCAAGGAGCGGGGTTAGCACAGATACGCAGTATTTT

d_call: NA
j_call: TRBJ1-2
clone_size: NA
v_call: TRBV6-5
cdr3_aa: CASSYSGVGSYGYTF
cdr3_nt: TGTGCCAGCAGTTACTCCGGTGTTGGAAGCTATGGCTACACCTTC

d_call: NA
j_call: TRBJ2-7
clone_size: NA
v_call: TRBV6-2/TRBV6-3
cdr3_aa: CASSSRQANSYEQYF
cdr3_nt: TGTGCCAGCAGTTCCCGACAGGCCAACTCCTACGAGCAGTACTTC

d_call: NA
j_call: TRBJ1-6
clone_size: few
v_call: TRBV23-1
cdr3_aa: CASTSMDGYNSPLHF
cdr3_nt: TGCGCCAGCACCTCCATGGATGGTTATAATTCACCCCTCCACTTT

d_call: TRBD1
j_call: TRBJ1-1
clone_size: NA
v_call: TRBV24-1
cdr3_aa: CATSDPGTGHTEAFF
cdr3_nt: TGTGCCACCAGTGATCCAGGGACAGGACACACTGAAGCTTTCTTT

d_call: NA
j_call: TRBJ2-7
clone_size: NA
v_call: TRBV20-1
cdr3_aa: CSALNQYF
cdr3_nt: TGCAGTGCTCTAAATCAGTACTTC

d_call: NA
j_call: TRBJ1-2
clone_size: NA
v_call: TRBV14
cdr3_aa: CASSQVLEGRRFYGYTF
cdr3_nt: TGTGCCAGCAGCCAAGTATTAGAGGGTAGGAGATTCTATGGCTACACCTTC

d_call: NA
j_call: TRBJ1-1
clone_size: NA
v_call: TRBV19
cdr3_aa: CASSWTANKRRAEAFF
cdr3_nt: TGTGCCAGTAGCTGGACAGCGAATAAAAGGCGGGCTGAAGCTTTCTTT

d_call: TRBD2
j_call: TRBJ2-1
clone_size: NA
v_call: TRBV9
cdr3_aa: CASSGTSGNYNEQFF
cdr3_nt: TGTGCCAGCAGCGGCACTAGCGGGAATTACAATGAGCAGTTCTTC

d_call: NA
j_call: TRBJ1-5
clone_size: NA
v_call: TRBV27
cdr3_aa: CASSQQGFGTSNQPQHF
cdr3_nt: TGTGCCAGCAGTCAACAGGGATTCGGGACTAGCAATCAGCCCCAGCATTTT

d_call: TRBD2
j_call: TRBJ2-3
clone_size: NA
v_call: TRBV4-3
cdr3_aa: CASSQGLAGAHTQYF
cdr3_nt: TGCGCCAGCAGCCAAGGACTAGCGGGAGCGCATACGCAGTATTTT